This T cell receptor beta chain was identified in a study of T cell responses to AZD1222 COVID-19 vaccine. General study points: Among spike-specific TCRs, nearly half reportedly target unmutated variant regions. Seropositive AZD1222 recipients at baseline numbered only 5 to 7. Females outnumbered males among donors, who were mostly white British; clonal diversity was possibly underestimated.

CDR3 length: 14 amino acids. CDR1 and CDR2 (germline): MNHEY, SVGAGI. V shed 7 bases and J 3 bases; nucleotides not matched to a gene: 5. Sequencing was performed with immunoSEQ multiplex PCR; in TCRdb, only in-frame clones are kept and a portion is missing. The sample carries approximately 130,000 clones, nearly 90% recorded once. A note on this clone: Antigen specificity is unknown.

The clonotype comes from an adult who received the AZD1222 COVID-19 vaccine. The chain recombines TRBV6-5 with TRBJ1-2; the match to TRBD1 covers 10 bases. Here the sequenced sample was peripheral blood, taken 28 days after the second AZD1222 dose. The CDR3 DNA sequence: TGTGCCAGCACTCGACAGGGGGCGGACTATGGCTACACCTTC. This translates into CASTRQGADYGYTF.